This passage covers 3 T cell receptor beta chains from one sample sequenced in a study of blood T cell repertoires in COVID-19 (dated by TCRdb to the early 2020s). To prepare the library, the immunoSEQ multiplex PCR assay was applied. TCRdb obtained this table from immuneACCESS and retained in-frame rearrangements with V and J assigned. These tables miss some clones; where compared with another copy, unresolved V genes account for less than half of the shortfall, and the remainder is unexplained. This sample comprises roughly 190,000 clones, roughly 92% of them detected only once. Of the sample, roughly 0.76% falls within the top ten clones. The source material was peripheral blood. All receptors come from a man younger than 45 with COVID-19, enrolled during active disease.

V is TRBV28 and J is TRBJ1-1; 10 bases agree with TRBD1. The CDR3 is 16 residues long. V lost 7 bases, J lost 3 bases, and 11 bases stayed unmatched. Germline V lookup: CDR1 MDHEN, CDR2 SYDVKM. The CDR3 sequence is CASISGQGYRDTEAFF. The CDR3, as DNA: TGTGCCAGCATTTCGGGACAGGGGTATCGGGACACTGAAGCTTTCTTT.

In the case of this clone: Compared with germline, one end of the junction differs, possibly owing to a read error. The chain has TRBV10-2 and TRBJ1-2; TRBD1 aligns across 8 bases. This CDR3 spans 12 amino acids. CDR1 WSHSY and CDR2 SAAADI come from the germline V gene. In DNA, the CDR3 is TGCGCCAGCAGTGAGCCCCGGGACAGGCCATTCTTC. Translated: CASSEPRDRPFF.

The rearrangement joins TRBV7-9 to TRBJ2-1; D is uncertain. The CDR3 totals 13 residues. V lost 7 bases and J 5 bases, leaving 12 bases between the germline ends. Germline assignment: CDR1 SEHNR and CDR2 FQNEAQ (reference sequence). Written as DNA, the CDR3 is TGTGCCAGCAACGAGTTGAGCCACAATGAGCAGTTCTTC. It specifies CASNELSHNEQFF.